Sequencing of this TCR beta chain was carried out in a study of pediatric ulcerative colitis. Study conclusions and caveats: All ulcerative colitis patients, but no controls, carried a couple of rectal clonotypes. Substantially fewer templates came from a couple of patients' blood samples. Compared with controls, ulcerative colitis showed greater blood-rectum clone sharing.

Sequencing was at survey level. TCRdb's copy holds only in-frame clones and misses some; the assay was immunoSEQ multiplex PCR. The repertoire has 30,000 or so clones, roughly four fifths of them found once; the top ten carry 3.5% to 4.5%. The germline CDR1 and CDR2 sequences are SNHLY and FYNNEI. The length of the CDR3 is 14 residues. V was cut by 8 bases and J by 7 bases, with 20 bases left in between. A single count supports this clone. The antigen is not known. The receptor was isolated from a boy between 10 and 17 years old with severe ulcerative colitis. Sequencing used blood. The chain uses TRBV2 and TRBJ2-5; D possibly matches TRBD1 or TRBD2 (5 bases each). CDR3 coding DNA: TGTGCCAGCTTGGGGGAGACCTTCCTTACGACCCAGTACTTC. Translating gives CASLGETFLTTQYF.